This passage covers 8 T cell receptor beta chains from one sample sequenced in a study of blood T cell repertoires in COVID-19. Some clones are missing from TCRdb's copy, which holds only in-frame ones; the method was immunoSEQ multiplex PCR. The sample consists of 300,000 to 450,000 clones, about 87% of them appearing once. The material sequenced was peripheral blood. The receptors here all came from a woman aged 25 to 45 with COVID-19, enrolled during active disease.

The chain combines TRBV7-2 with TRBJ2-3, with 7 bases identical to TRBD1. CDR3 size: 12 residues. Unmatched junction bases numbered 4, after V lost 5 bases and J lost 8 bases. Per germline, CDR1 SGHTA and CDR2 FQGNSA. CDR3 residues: CASSADRVTQYF. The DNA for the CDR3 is TGTGCCAGCAGCGCTGACAGGGTTACGCAGTATTTT.

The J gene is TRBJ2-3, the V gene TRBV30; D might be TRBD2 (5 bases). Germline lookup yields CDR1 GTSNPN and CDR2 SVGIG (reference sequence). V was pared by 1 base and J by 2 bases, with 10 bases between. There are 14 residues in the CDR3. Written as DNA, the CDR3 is TGTGCCTGGAGTGCGGACTGGGACACAGATACGCAGTATTTT. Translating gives CAWSADWDTDTQYF.

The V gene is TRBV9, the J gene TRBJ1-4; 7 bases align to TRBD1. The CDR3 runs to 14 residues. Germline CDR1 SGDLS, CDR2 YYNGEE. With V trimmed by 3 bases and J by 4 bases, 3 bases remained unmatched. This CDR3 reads CASSAGQSNEKLFF. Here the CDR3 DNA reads TGTGCCAGCAGCGCGGGACAGAGTAATGAAAAACTGTTTTTT.

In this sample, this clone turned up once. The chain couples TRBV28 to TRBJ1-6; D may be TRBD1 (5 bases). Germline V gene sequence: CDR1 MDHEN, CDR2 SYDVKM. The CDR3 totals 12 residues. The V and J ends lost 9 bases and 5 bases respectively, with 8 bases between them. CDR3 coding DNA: TGTGCCAGTGACAGAAATAATTCACCCCTCCACTTT. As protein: CASDRNNSPLHF.

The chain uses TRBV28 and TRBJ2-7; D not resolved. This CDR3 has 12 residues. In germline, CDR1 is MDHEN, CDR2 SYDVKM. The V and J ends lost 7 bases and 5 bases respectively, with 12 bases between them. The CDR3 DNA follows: TGTGCCAGCAAAGCGCCAAGGAACGAGCAGTACTTC. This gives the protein CASKAPRNEQYF.

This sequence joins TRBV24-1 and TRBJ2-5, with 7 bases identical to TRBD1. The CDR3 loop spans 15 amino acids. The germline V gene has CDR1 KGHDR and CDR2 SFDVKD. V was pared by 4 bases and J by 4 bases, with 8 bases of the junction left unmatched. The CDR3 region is CATSDPGQPPETQYF. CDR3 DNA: TGTGCCACCAGTGACCCGGGACAGCCCCCAGAGACCCAGTACTTC.

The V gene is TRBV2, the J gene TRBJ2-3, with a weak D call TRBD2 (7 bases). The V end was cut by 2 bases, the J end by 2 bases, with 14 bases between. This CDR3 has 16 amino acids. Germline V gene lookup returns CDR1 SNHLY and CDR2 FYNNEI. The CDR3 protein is CASSERGLAVTDTQYF. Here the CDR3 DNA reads TGTGCCAGCAGTGAACGGGGGCTAGCGGTCACAGATACGCAGTATTTT.

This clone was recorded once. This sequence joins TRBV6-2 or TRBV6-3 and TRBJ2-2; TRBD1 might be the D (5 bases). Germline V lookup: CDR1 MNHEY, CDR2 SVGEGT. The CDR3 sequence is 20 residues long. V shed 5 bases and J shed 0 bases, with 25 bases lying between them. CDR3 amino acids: CASSLNLETGLLANTGELFF. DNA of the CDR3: TGTGCCAGCAGTCTCAACCTCGAAACAGGCCTCCTCGCGAACACCGGGGAGCTGTTTTTT.